These 9 T cell receptor beta chains were all obtained from the same sample, sequenced in a study of blood T cell repertoires in COVID-19. The method was immunoSEQ multiplex PCR; TCRdb's version includes in-frame clones alone and lacks a portion of them. The sample yields 100,000 or so clones, 70% to 90% seen once. Sequenced material: peripheral blood. The receptors derive from a woman aged 55-70 years in a cohort sampled during active or convalescent COVID-19.

This chain uses TRBV19 with TRBJ2-3; no definite D call. CDR3 length: 13 residues. V lost 8 bases, J lost 0 bases, and 9 bases lay in between. CDR1 is LNHDA, CDR2 SQIVND, per germline (reference sequence). CDR3 amino acids: CASRYSSTDTQYF. The DNA for the CDR3 is TGTGCCAGTCGCTACTCTAGCACAGATACGCAGTATTTT. Full variable domain (rest looked up from reference TRBV19 and TRBJ2-3): DGGITQSPKYLFRKEGQNVTLSCEQNLNHDAMYWYRQDPGQGLRLIYYSQIVNDFQKGDIAEGYSVSREKKESFPLTVTSAQKNPTAFYLCASRYSSTDTQYFGPGTRLTVL.

The genes are TRBV4-2 and TRBJ1-6; 9 bases are shared with TRBD1. This CDR3 spans 18 amino acids. The V gene's germline CDR1 is LGHNA and CDR2 YNFKEQ. With V trimmed by 4 bases and J by 8 bases, 15 bases remained unmatched. The CDR3 sequence: CASSPNLQGALGDSPLHF. CDR3 DNA sequence: TGTGCCAGCAGCCCAAACTTACAGGGGGCCCTGGGCGATTCACCCCTCCACTTT.

V gene TRBV28 combines with J gene TRBJ1-5; D gene unclear. Deletions cut 5 bases from V and 6 bases from J, with 14 bases between. This CDR3 region has 14 residues. CDR1 and CDR2 (germline): MDHEN, SYDVKM. CDR3 sequence: CASSPRSESQPQHF. The CDR3 region has the DNA TGTGCCAGCAGTCCGAGATCCGAGAGTCAGCCCCAGCATTTT.

The rearrangement joins TRBV7-8 to TRBJ2-1, with D possibly matching TRBD1 (5 bases). The CDR3 extends over 15 amino acids. V lost 6 bases and J lost 9, with 21 bases in between. Germline CDR1 reads SGHVS; CDR2 reads FQNEAQ. For the CDR3, the DNA is TGTGCCAGCAGGCGAGAGGTGGCAGGGTGGGGTGAGCAGTTCTTC. This encodes CASRREVAGWGEQFF. The full variable domain, with the rest looked up from reference TRBV7-8 and TRBJ2-1, is GAGVSQSPRYKVAKRGQDVALRCDPISGHVSLFWYQQALGQGPEFLTYFQNEAQLDKSGLPSDRFFAERPEGSVSTLKIQRTQQEDSAVYLCASRREVAGWGEQFFGPGTRLTVL.

The chain couples TRBV6-1 to TRBJ1-2; D remains ambiguous. CDR3 length: 17 residues. Germline-derived CDR1 and CDR2 are MNHNS and SASEGT. Trimming left V 4 bases short and J 4 bases short, with 22 bases between. The CDR3 DNA is TGTGCCAGCAGTGGGGCGGCCGGCCGAGGGTCGAGCTATGGCTACACCTTC. Translated, it gives CASSGAAGRGSSYGYTF.

The chain has TRBV5-1 and TRBJ1-3; no reliable D call. Germline-derived CDR1 and CDR2 are SGHRS and YFSETQ. CDR3 length: 14 amino acids. V was shortened by 1 base and J by 2 bases, with 7 bases between the two germline ends. The CDR3 nucleotides read TGCGCCAGCAGCTTGAGCCGGGCTGGAAACACCATATATTTT. Amino acid sequence: CASSLSRAGNTIYF.

The chain employs TRBV21-1 and TRBJ1-2. TRBV21-1 is designated a pseudogene. The CDR3 is 14 amino acids. The DNA of the CDR3 is TGTGCCAGCATCCTTGCGGGGGAGGTGGATGGCTACACCTTC. Translating gives CASILAGEVDGYTF.

V is TRBV12-3 or TRBV12-4 and J is TRBJ2-7, with D perhaps matching TRBD2 (6 bases). Trimming cost V 8 bases and J 8 bases, with 16 bases left between them. The CDR3 length is 12 residues. CDR3 residues: CASRGTEAKQYF. DNA for the CDR3: TGTGCCAGCCGCGGGACGGAAGCCAAGCAGTACTTC.

This chain links TRBV6-1 with TRBJ2-7, with a weak D call TRBD1 (6 bases). Trimming took 2 bases from V and 5 from J, leaving 10 bases between them. Per germline, CDR1 MNHNS and CDR2 SASEGT. The CDR3 length is 13 residues. CDR3 nucleotide sequence: TGTGCCAGCAGTGAAAACAGGGTCCACGAGCAGTACTTC. It translates to CASSENRVHEQYF.